This T cell receptor (beta chain) emerged from a study of early T cells in non-severe SARS-CoV-2 infection. On the study more broadly: The study sequenced bulk RNA from unsorted whole blood, with chains unpaired.

General observations from the study: In VDJdb matching, anti-spike CD8 responses were favored while private and CD4 specificities went missing.

There are many counts of this clonotype. Its antigen is undetermined. Unique molecular identifiers were attached to individual cDNA molecules. TCRdb re-called the 5' RACE reads with MiXCR, one entry per CDR3 protein. The sample holds some 60,000 distinct CDR3 sequences, under 10% seen once. CDR3 size: 14 residues. Germline-derived CDR1 and CDR2 are SGDLS and YYNGEE. Trimming stripped 3 bases from V and 7 bases from J, with 16 bases between. This TCR came from an adult who was a healthcare worker with PCR-confirmed SARS-CoV-2 infection or an uninfected control (not recorded which). The sample comprised whole blood. The rearrangement links TRBV9 to TRBJ2-5, with a tentative D call TRBD1 (6 bases). CDR3 DNA sequence: TGTGCCAGCAGCGGAGGACAGTTCCTGGGGACCCAGTACTTC. It translates to CASSGGQFLGTQYF.